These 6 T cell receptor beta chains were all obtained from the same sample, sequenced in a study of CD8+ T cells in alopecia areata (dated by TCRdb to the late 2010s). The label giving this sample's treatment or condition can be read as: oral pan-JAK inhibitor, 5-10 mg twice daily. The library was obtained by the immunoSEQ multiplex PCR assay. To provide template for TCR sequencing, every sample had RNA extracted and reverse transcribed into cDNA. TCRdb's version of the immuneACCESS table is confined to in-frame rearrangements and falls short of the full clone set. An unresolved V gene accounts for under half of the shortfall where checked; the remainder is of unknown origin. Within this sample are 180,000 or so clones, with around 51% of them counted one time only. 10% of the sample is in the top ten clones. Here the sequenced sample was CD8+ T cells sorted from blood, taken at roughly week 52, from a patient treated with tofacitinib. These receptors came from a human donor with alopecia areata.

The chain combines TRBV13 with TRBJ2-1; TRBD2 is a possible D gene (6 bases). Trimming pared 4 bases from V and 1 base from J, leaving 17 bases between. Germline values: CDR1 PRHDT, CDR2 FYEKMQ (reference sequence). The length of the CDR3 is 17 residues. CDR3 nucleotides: TGTGCCAGCAGCTCCCGGCGGGGCGTGTGGTCCTACAATGAGCAGTTCTTC. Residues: CASSSRRGVWSYNEQFF.

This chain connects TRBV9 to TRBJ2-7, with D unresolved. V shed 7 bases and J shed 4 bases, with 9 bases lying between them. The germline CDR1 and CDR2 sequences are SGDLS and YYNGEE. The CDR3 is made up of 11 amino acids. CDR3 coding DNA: TGTGCCAGCGGCCTAGGATACGAGCAGTACTTC. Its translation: CASGLGYEQYF. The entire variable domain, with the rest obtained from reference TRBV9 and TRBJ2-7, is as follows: DSGVTQTPKHLITATGQRVTLRCSPRSGDLSVYWYQQSLDQGLQFLIQYYNGEERAKGNILERFSAQQFPDLHSELNLSSLELGDSALYFCASGLGYEQYFGPGTRLTVT.

CDR3 region: CASKVSGANVLTF. The CDR3 DNA reads as TGCGCCAGCAAGGTATCTGGGGCCAACGTCCTGACTTTC. V is TRBV5-1 and J is TRBJ2-6, with D unclear. CDR1 is SGHRS, CDR2 YFSETQ, per germline. The V end was cut by 6 bases, the J end by 1 base, with 5 bases between. The CDR3 contains 13 residues. Together with reference TRBV5-1 and TRBJ2-6, the CDR3 gives the full variable domain: KAGVTQTPRYLIKTRGQQVTLSCSPISGHRSVSWYQQTPGQGLQFLFEYFSETQRNKGNFPGRFSGRQFSNSRSEMNVSTLELGDSALYLCASKVSGANVLTFGAGSRLTVL.

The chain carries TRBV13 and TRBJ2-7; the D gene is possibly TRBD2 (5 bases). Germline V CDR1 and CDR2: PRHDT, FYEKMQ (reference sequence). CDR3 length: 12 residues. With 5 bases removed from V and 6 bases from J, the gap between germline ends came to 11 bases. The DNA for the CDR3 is TGTGCCAGCAGCCTATTGGGGAGCGAGCAGTACTTC. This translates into CASSLLGSEQYF.

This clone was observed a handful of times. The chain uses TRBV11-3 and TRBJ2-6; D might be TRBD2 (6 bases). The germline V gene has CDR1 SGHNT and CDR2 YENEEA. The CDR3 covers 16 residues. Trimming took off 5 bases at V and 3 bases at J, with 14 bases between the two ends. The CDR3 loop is CASSPLTGDGANVLTF. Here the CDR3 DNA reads TGTGCCAGCAGCCCACTCACGGGGGATGGGGCCAACGTCCTGACTTTC.

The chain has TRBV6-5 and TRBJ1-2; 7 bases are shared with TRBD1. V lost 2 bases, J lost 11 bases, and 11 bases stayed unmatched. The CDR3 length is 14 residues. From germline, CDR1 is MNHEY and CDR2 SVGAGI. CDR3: CASSYVDDRETYTF. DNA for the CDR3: TGTGCCAGCAGTTACGTCGACGACAGGGAGACGTACACCTTC.